One and the same sample provided the 21 T cell receptor beta chains below, sequenced in a study of control samples from healthy donors and cancer patients. The assay was immunoSEQ multiplex PCR, and TCRdb's table has in-frame clones only and misses some. This table holds 95,000 to 150,000 clones, about nine tenths found once. Sequenced material: blood. The source is a man aged 35-49 years in good health.

This clone was detected ten times or more. J is TRBJ2-5 and V is TRBV4-1; D is possibly TRBD2 (7 bases). The V gene lost 5 bases and the J gene lost 4 bases, with 23 bases spanning the gap. The CDR3 is 17 amino acids. CDR1 and CDR2 (germline): MGHRA, YSYEKL. The DNA of the CDR3 is TGCGCCAGCAGCTTCTCCTCGAGGGGGGGCCGCCTAGAGACCCAGTACTTC. Translated: CASSFSSRGGRLETQYF.

The chain couples TRBV25-1 to TRBJ1-2, with D possibly being TRBD1 (5 bases). Germline V gene sequence: CDR1 MGHDK, CDR2 SYGVNS. V gave up 4 bases and J gave up 4 bases, with 7 bases separating them. The CDR3 has 12 residues. The CDR3 DNA sequence: TGTGCCAGCAGTGTTGACAGCTATGGCTACACCTTC. Its protein product is CASSVDSYGYTF.

The sample holds one count of this clone. The chain uses TRBV15 and TRBJ1-3; weak D call: TRBD1 (6 bases). CDR1 is LNHNV, CDR2 YYDKDF, per germline (reference sequence). The CDR3 is 14 amino acids. V was trimmed by 3 bases and J by 2 bases, leaving 8 bases between them. The CDR3 spells CATSSPGAGNTIYF. The CDR3 coding sequence is TGTGCCACCAGCAGTCCAGGGGCTGGAAACACCATATATTTT. The whole variable domain, remainder taken from reference TRBV15 and TRBJ1-3, is DAMVIQNPRYQVTQFGKPVTLSCSQTLNHNVMYWYQQKSSQAPKLLFHYYDKDFNNEADTPDNFQSRRPNTSFCFLDIRSPGLGDTAMYLCATSSPGAGNTIYFGEGSWLTVV.

This clone was seen a few times. The chain couples TRBV5-1 to TRBJ2-2, with D unclear. V was shortened by 4 bases and J by 0 bases, with 1 base between the two germline ends. Germline V gene sequence: CDR1 SGHRS, CDR2 YFSETQ. The CDR3 loop spans 12 amino acids. CDR3 sequence reads: CASSPNTGELFF. DNA of the CDR3: TGCGCCAGCAGCCCGAACACCGGGGAGCTGTTTTTT.

The CDR3 nucleotides are TGTGCCAGCAGTTACGTAGGTGGGAGCAATCAGCCCCAGCATTTT. This sequence encodes CASSYVGGSNQPQHF. V and J are TRBV6-2 or TRBV6-3 and TRBJ1-5; D unclear. The CDR3 covers 15 residues. Germline V CDR1 and CDR2: MNHEY, SVGEGT. V was cut by 2 bases and J by 1 base, with 9 bases left in between.

This chain uses TRBV30 with TRBJ1-1; 11 nucleotides align to TRBD1. V was pared by 3 bases and J by 2 bases, with 8 bases of the junction left unmatched. The CDR3 covers 16 residues. The germline V gene encodes CDR1 GTSNPN and CDR2 SVGIG (reference sequence). The CDR3 coding sequence is TGTGCCTGGAGCTCTCCGGGACAGGGGGGAAACACTGAAGCTTTCTTT. It yields the protein CAWSSPGQGGNTEAFF.

The chain links TRBV21-1 to TRBJ2-7; TRBD1, the table's D call, lacks a check against the DNA. TRBV21-1 is a recognized pseudogene. This CDR3 comprises 16 residues. The chain's CDR3 is CASKSGLGQGIHEQYF. The CDR3 nucleotides are TGTGCCAGCAAGTCGGGTCTGGGACAAGGGATCCACGAGCAGTACTTC.

This rearrangement joins TRBV24-1 to TRBJ1-1, with D unresolved. CDR3 size: 11 residues. CDR1 is KGHDR, CDR2 SFDVKD, per germline. V lost 10 bases and J 5 bases, leaving 10 bases between the germline ends. The CDR3, as DNA: TGTGCCACTCGGGGAGGAACTGAAGCTTTCTTT. It specifies CATRGGTEAFF.

The CDR3 region is CASSEVSSLYSNQPQHF. CDR3 sequence (DNA): TGTGCCAGCAGTGAAGTCAGCAGCCTCTATAGCAATCAGCCCCAGCATTTT. The rearrangement links TRBV6-1 to TRBJ1-5, with D unclear. The CDR3 has 17 amino acids. The germline V and J ends were trimmed by 1 base and 0 bases, with 13 bases remaining between them. CDR1 MNHNS and CDR2 SASEGT come from the germline V gene.

The gene calls are TRBV3-1 (or the pseudogene TRBV3-2) and TRBJ2-5; TRBD2 aligns across 10 bases. Germline lookup yields CDR1 LGHDT and CDR2 YNNKEL (reference sequence). The J segment lost 2 bases and the V segment lost 0 bases, leaving 9 bases of the junction unmatched. The CDR3 is 18 amino acids. CDR3 DNA sequence: TGTGCCAGCAGCCAAGATTGGGTGCCAGCGGGGGGGCAAGAGACCCAGTACTTC. Protein sequence: CASSQDWVPAGGQETQYF.

The CDR3 DNA reads as TGTGCCACCAGTGATTCCTCGTCGACAAGACTCAATCAGCCCCAGCATTTT. Its protein is CATSDSSSTRLNQPQHF. The V call is TRBV24-1, the J call TRBJ1-5, with no clear D. Germline V CDR1 and CDR2: KGHDR, SFDVKD. The CDR3 spans 17 residues. V was shortened by 2 bases and J by 3 bases, with 16 bases between the two germline ends.

The chain is built from TRBV11-3 and TRBJ2-1; 7 bases agree with TRBD1. The CDR3 contains 15 residues. The V and J ends lost 1 base and 3 bases, in that order; junction bases with no gene match: 3. Germline CDR1 is SGHNT and CDR2 is YENEEA. The CDR3 protein is CASSLVGTVYNEQFF. The CDR3 DNA sequence: TGTGCCAGCAGCTTAGTCGGGACAGTCTACAATGAGCAGTTCTTC.

The V gene is TRBV14, the J gene TRBJ2-5; 9 positions agree with TRBD1. With 4 bases clipped from V and 1 base from J, the junction kept 10 bases outside the gene matches. The germline V gene has CDR1 SGHDN and CDR2 FVKESK. This CDR3 contains 17 residues. CDR3 protein: CASSPLQGAVSQETQYF. The CDR3 bases are TGTGCCAGCAGCCCTCTACAGGGGGCCGTATCCCAAGAGACCCAGTACTTC.

V and J are TRBV6-4 and TRBJ1-2; D call uncertain. The CDR3 covers 16 residues. Looked up from germline, CDR1 is MRHNA and CDR2 is SNTAGT. V was clipped by 1 base and J by 3 bases, with 15 bases between them. The DNA of the CDR3 is TGTGCCAGCAGTGACTTCCCACCATCCCGGGACTATGGCTACACCTTC. Its translation is CASSDFPPSRDYGYTF.

V is TRBV19 and J is TRBJ1-1, with TRBD1 as a possible D gene (6 bases). Trimming took off 0 bases at V and 4 bases at J, with 15 bases between the two ends. The CDR3 spans 16 residues. Germline values: CDR1 LNHDA, CDR2 SQIVND (reference sequence). This CDR3 is CASSIDLGQGPTEAFF. The CDR3, as DNA: TGTGCCAGTAGTATAGATCTAGGGCAGGGGCCCACTGAAGCTTTCTTT.

The gene calls are TRBV4-1 and TRBJ2-6; tentatively, D is TRBD2 (5 bases). The germline V and J ends were trimmed by 4 bases and 0 bases, with 16 bases remaining between them. The CDR3 covers 18 residues. The germline V gene has CDR1 MGHRA and CDR2 YSYEKL. The CDR3 reads CASSRIGNLLSGANVLTF. CDR3 nucleotide sequence: TGCGCCAGCAGCCGGATCGGGAATCTTCTCTCTGGGGCCAACGTCCTGACTTTC.

The chain is built from TRBV18 and TRBJ2-1; the match to TRBD1 covers 7 bases. This CDR3 region has 13 residues. The V gene's germline CDR1 is KGHSH and CDR2 LQKENI. Trimming at V came to 6 bases and at J to 5 bases, leaving 4 bases not matched to a gene. The CDR3 spells CASSDRRNNEQFF. CDR3 sequence (DNA): TGTGCCAGCTCGGACAGGCGAAACAATGAGCAGTTCTTC.

CDR3 DNA: TGTGCCAGCAGTGGGATCCATAACAACTATGGCTACACCTTC. Amino acids: CASSGIHNNYGYTF. This chain joins TRBV7-2 and TRBJ1-2, with unresolved D. This CDR3 comprises 14 residues. V was pared by 6 bases and J by 2 bases, with 13 bases between. Germline V CDR1 and CDR2: SGHTA, FQGNSA. The full variable domain, rest sourced from reference TRBV7-2 and TRBJ1-2, is GAGVSQSPSNKVTEKGKDVELRCDPISGHTALYWYRQSLGQGLEFLIYFQGNSAPDKSGLPSDRFSAERTGGSVSTLTIQRTQQEDSAVYLCASSGIHNNYGYTFGSGTRLTVV.

V is TRBV24-1 and J is TRBJ1-5, with D tentatively TRBD1 (5 bases). Trimming took 5 bases from V and 0 from J, leaving 22 bases between them. In germline, CDR1 is KGHDR, CDR2 SFDVKD. There are 19 residues in the CDR3. The CDR3 nucleotides read TGTGCCACCAGTGGTAACCGGGGCCTCCCCCTCTATAGCAATCAGCCCCAGCATTTT. Protein product: CATSGNRGLPLYSNQPQHF.

The J gene is TRBJ2-7, the V gene TRBV3-1 (or the pseudogene TRBV3-2), with 8 bases aligning to TRBD1. The CDR3 is made up of 15 amino acids. V was clipped by 4 bases and J by 0 bases; unmatched bases: 5. CDR1 LGHDT and CDR2 YNNKEL come from the germline V gene (reference sequence). The DNA for the CDR3 is TGTGCCAGCAGCCGAGGACAGGGTGGCTCCTACGAGCAGTACTTC. Residues: CASSRGQGGSYEQYF.

V and J are TRBV6-4 and TRBJ1-6; 7 bases agree with TRBD1. The germline CDR1 and CDR2 sequences are MRHNA and SNTAGT. Unmatched junction bases numbered 7, after V lost 4 bases and J lost 7 bases. The CDR3 has 15 residues. The DNA for the CDR3 is TGTGCCAGCAGTGCCATACCGGGACAGAATTCACCCCTCCACTTT. Its protein is CASSAIPGQNSPLHF.